This TCR beta chain was found in a study of blood T cell repertoires in COVID-19. On the study more broadly: Acute-phase and convalescent COVID-19 samples originated in the United States, Italy and Spain. The analysed material was cDNA or gDNA that came from T cells, B-cell-depleted T cells, or PBMCs.

The ends were cut back, 2 bases at V and 7 bases at J, with 17 bases in the middle. The CDR3 extends over 15 amino acids. Germline V CDR1 and CDR2: MNHNY, SVGAGI (reference sequence). Original processing notes: It was from reference gene primer amplification that nucleated cell counts were estimated. Sequencing used immunoSEQ multiplex PCR; TCRdb keeps in-frame clones, though not all of them. That table is the source of V, J and clone size, and D and trimming were worked out from the DNA. This table has some 160,000 clones, roughly 93% appearing once. One Seattle source followed patients from active infection through their disease course.

This TCR derives from a man between 18 and 35 years old with COVID-19, enrolled during active disease. The chain combines TRBV6-6 with TRBJ1-2, with a possible D match to TRBD1 (6 bases). Sequences were obtained from peripheral blood. CDR3 protein: CASSYRGGGGSGYTF. CDR3 bases: TGTGCCAGCAGTTACCGCGGGGGGGGCGGCTCTGGCTACACCTTC.